The 6 T cell receptor beta chains listed next were all sequenced from one sample in a study of OX40 agonist ivuxolimab in advanced cancers. Profiling relied on immunoSEQ multiplex PCR, and the TCRdb table lists in-frame clones only, not all of them. The sample holds 85,000 to 130,000 clones; about nine tenths are singletons and the top ten take about 0.5%. The source was CD4+ or CD8+ T cells sorted from blood, collected in a trial of the OX40 agonist ivuxolimab. Every receptor here comes from an adult with an advanced solid tumor such as melanoma, head and neck, liver or kidney cancer.

The chain recombines TRBV5-1 with TRBJ2-5; D possibly uses TRBD1 or TRBD2 (6 bases each). Trimming shortened V by 0 bases and J by 3 bases, and 15 bases separated the two germline ends. CDR3 size: 16 residues. Per the germline V gene, CDR1 is SGHRS and CDR2 is YFSETQ. CDR3 region: CASSLAPYGGKETQYF. The CDR3 nucleotides are TGCGCCAGCAGCTTGGCCCCTTACGGGGGCAAAGAGACCCAGTACTTC.

In its sample, this clone was seen a few times. The rearrangement links TRBV28 to TRBJ1-1; D unresolved. From germline, CDR1 is MDHEN and CDR2 SYDVKM. This CDR3 region has 12 residues. Trimming stripped 3 bases from V and 8 bases from J, with 10 bases between. As DNA, the CDR3 is TGTGCCAGCAGTTTTTTTCGATACGAAGCTTTCTTT. It is translated as CASSFFRYEAFF.

The chain couples TRBV7-2 to TRBJ2-3; TRBD2 matches at 12 bases. The CDR3 extends over 18 amino acids. The V segment lost 1 base and the J segment 4 bases; nucleotides outside the gene matches: 9. Germline CDR1 is SGHTA and CDR2 is FQGNSA. The CDR3 DNA reads TGTGCCAGCAGCTTAGAGGCTAGCGGGGGGGCCTCATCAGATACGCAGTATTTT. The encoded protein is CASSLEASGGASSDTQYF.

This clone has a handful of counts. The gene calls are TRBV7-3 and TRBJ2-7; no definite D call. The CDR3 covers 13 residues. Germline values: CDR1 SGHTA, CDR2 FQGTGA. Deletions cut 2 bases from V and 1 base from J, with 6 bases between. The CDR3 DNA is TGTGCCAGCAGCTTACACAGTTCCTACGAGCAGTACTTC. Amino acid sequence: CASSLHSSYEQYF.

This clone occurred a few times. This rearrangement joins TRBV7-3 to TRBJ2-1, with 7 bases fitting TRBD1. With 4 bases clipped from V and 5 bases from J, the junction kept 5 bases outside the gene matches. The V gene's germline CDR1 is SGHTA and CDR2 FQGTGA. The CDR3 loop spans 14 amino acids. The CDR3 nucleotides read TGTGCCAGCAGCTCCCGGGACAGAAACAATGAGCAGTTCTTC. It yields the protein CASSSRDRNNEQFF.

This clone was recorded once. The rearrangement links TRBV7-2 to TRBJ2-3; TRBD1 or TRBD2 may be the D gene (5 bases each). V was pared by 5 bases and J by 2 bases, with 14 bases between. This CDR3 contains 15 residues. The germline V gene encodes CDR1 SGHTA and CDR2 FQGNSA. The CDR3 coding sequence is TGTGCCAGCAGCCTAAGGGACGGGACCACAGATACGCAGTATTTT. This encodes CASSLRDGTTDTQYF.